This T cell receptor (beta chain) was sequenced for a study of cytomegalovirus exposure and HLA in healthy donors (dated by TCRdb to about 2017). With respect to the entire study: A later analysis indicated that the 90 to 150 validation repertoires were generated on the platform also employed for the approximately 690 repertoires of the first cohort. The study aimed to test whether signatures of past pathogen exposure could be identified by cataloging public T cell receptors. To predict cytomegalovirus infection status, the study brought together high-throughput TCR immunosequencing, statistical association of individual TCRs with disease status, and machine learning. Along with the roughly 700-subject first cohort, a separate validation cohort of approximately 110 different subjects was used.

Of note for this clone: The antigen this receptor binds is unknown. Base quality data are lacking; no much larger clone is found one base away.

The donors were included in the validation cohort of 120 subjects, a group kept apart from the roughly 680-subject first cohort. Libraries were prepared through the immunoSEQ multiplex PCR assay. The original methods were these. A statistical classification framework was developed to diagnose cytomegalovirus status using the catalog of TCR beta chain sequences. TCRdb took this table from immuneACCESS and kept in-frame rearrangements with V and J called. Such tables lack part of the clones; where checked against another copy, unresolved V genes explain under half of the gap, and the rest is unexplained. V and J calls and clone size are copied from that table; D and trimming were computed from the DNA. Across this sample there are about 200,000 clones, with 84% seen only once. The ten largest clonotypes hold 13% of the sample. The paper as a whole reports these results and caveats: The study listed 164 TCR beta chains as associated with cytomegalovirus. In vitro tests confirmed that three of the cytomegalovirus-associated TCR beta chains recognize cytomegalovirus antigens. According to the authors, the approach could potentially be generalized to other disease states and immunological phenotypes. The classifier was reported to diagnose cytomegalovirus status with high specificity and sensitivity in both the original and validation cohorts. While some public TCRs were present in many individuals, most TCR sequences turned up only very rarely across donors. A later analysis lacked HLA typing for the validation cohort, so it scored co-occurrence in that cohort across all 120 repertoires. A later analysis found that TCRs clustered in the first cohort also tended to co-occur in the 120 validation repertoires, with more than 90% of cluster scores above 0.

From a lookup of the germline V gene, CDR1 and CDR2 are MNHEY and SVGAGI. CDR3 length: 14 amino acids, cysteine to phenylalanine. Of the read, only the CDR3 DNA is kept; its 42 bases are in frame from base 1. The junction shows trimming of 5 bases on V and 6 bases on J, and the gene matches do not reach 7 bases of it. The sequence links TRBV6-5 to TRBJ1-5, and TRBD1 matches 7 of the central bases. The sequence came from a woman aged 25 to 39 in good health and CMV-seropositive. Source material: PBMCs. The DNA reads TGTGCCAGCAGTCAGCAGGGGGGCGGTCAGCCCCAGCATTTT. Its translation is CASSQQGGGQPQHF.